This TCR beta chain was profiled in a study of tumor-infiltrating lymphocytes in localized non-small cell lung cancer. The CDR3 is 15 residues long. CDR1 and CDR2 (germline): MNHEY, SVGAGI. This clone was recorded once. Antigen unknown. An end of the junction does not agree with germline; a read error may underlie this. The sample carries other DNA sequences with the same CDR3. Whole-study findings and limits: T-cell fraction did not differ between immunotypes IM1 and IM2. Tumors had more T cell infiltration than uninvolved lung, per TCRbeta sequencing and CD3 counts. Different pieces of the same tissue were used for each assay. No link was found between tumor T-cell fraction and recurrence-free survival.

This table comes from immunoSEQ multiplex PCR, and its TCRdb copy is limited to in-frame clones, with some not included. The top ten hold 5% to 6.5% of the sample, which has some 6,000 clones, 76% seen once. The sample consisted of lung tumor tissue. This TCR was recovered from a human donor with non-small cell lung cancer. The V and J genes are TRBV6-5 and TRBJ1-4; the D gene is possibly TRBD1 (6 bases). The CDR3 nucleotides are TGTGCTAGCAGTTACCAATCAGGGACAACCGGAAAACTGTTTTTT. Its protein product is CASSYQSGTTGKLFF.